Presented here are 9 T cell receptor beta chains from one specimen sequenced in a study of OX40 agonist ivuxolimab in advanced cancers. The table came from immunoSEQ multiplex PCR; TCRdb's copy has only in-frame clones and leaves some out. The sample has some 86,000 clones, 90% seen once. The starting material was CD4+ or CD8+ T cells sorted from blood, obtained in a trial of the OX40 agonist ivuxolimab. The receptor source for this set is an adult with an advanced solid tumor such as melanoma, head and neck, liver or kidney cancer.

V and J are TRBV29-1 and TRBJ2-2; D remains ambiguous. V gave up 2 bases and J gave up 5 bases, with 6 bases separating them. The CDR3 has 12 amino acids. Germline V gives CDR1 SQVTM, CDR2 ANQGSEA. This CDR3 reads CSVERLTGELFF. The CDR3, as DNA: TGCAGCGTTGAAAGGTTAACCGGGGAGCTGTTTTTT.

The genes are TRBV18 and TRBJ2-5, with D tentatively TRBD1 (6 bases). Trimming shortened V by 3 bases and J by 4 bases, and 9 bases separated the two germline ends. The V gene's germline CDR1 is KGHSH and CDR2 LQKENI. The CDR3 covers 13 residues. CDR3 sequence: CASSPRTAETQYF. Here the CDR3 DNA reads TGTGCCAGCTCACCTCGGACAGCAGAGACCCAGTACTTC.

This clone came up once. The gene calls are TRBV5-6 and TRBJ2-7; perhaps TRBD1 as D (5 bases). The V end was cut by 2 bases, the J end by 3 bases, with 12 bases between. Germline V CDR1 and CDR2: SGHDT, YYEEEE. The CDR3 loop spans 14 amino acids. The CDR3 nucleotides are TGTGCCAGCAGCTTCGTCAGGGATGACTACGAGCAGTACTTC. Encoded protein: CASSFVRDDYEQYF.

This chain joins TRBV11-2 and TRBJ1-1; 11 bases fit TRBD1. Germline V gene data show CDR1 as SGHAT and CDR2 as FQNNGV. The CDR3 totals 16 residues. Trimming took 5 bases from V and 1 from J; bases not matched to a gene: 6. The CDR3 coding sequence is TGTGCCAGCAGCCCAGGACAGGGGGCGGCGAACACTGAAGCTTTCTTT. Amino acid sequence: CASSPGQGAANTEAFF.

CDR3 in DNA: TGCGCCAGCAGCCAGACACAGCTTATAAACACTGAAGCTTTCTTT. Translating gives CASSQTQLINTEAFF. The V and J genes are TRBV4-1 and TRBJ1-1, with D unresolved. Deletions cut 3 bases from V and 2 bases from J, with 13 bases between. The CDR3 has 15 residues. Germline V gives CDR1 MGHRA, CDR2 YSYEKL.

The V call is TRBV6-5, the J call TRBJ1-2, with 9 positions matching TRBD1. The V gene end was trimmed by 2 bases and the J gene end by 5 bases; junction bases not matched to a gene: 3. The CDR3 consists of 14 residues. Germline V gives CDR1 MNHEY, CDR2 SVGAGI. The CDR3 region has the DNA TGTGCCAGCAGTTACCCGGACAGGGGATATGGCTACACCTTC. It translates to CASSYPDRGYGYTF.

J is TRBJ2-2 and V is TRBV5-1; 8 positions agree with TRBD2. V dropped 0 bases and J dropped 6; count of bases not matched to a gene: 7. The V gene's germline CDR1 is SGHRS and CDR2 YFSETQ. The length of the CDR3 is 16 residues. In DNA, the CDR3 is TGCGCCAGCAGCTTGGGGTGGACTAGCAGCGCCGGGGAGCTGTTTTTT. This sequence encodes CASSLGWTSSAGELFF.

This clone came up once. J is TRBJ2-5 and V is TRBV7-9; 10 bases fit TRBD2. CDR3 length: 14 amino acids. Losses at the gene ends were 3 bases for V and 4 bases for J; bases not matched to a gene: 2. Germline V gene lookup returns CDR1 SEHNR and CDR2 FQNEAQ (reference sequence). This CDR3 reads CASSFASGGETQYF. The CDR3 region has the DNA TGTGCCAGCAGCTTCGCTAGCGGGGGAGAGACCCAGTACTTC.

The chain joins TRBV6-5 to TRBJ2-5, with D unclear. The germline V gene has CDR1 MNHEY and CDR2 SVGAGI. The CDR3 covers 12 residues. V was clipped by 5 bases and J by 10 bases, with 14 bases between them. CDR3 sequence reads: CASSGTRLDQYF. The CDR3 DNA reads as TGTGCCAGCAGTGGAACCCGACTTGACCAGTACTTC.